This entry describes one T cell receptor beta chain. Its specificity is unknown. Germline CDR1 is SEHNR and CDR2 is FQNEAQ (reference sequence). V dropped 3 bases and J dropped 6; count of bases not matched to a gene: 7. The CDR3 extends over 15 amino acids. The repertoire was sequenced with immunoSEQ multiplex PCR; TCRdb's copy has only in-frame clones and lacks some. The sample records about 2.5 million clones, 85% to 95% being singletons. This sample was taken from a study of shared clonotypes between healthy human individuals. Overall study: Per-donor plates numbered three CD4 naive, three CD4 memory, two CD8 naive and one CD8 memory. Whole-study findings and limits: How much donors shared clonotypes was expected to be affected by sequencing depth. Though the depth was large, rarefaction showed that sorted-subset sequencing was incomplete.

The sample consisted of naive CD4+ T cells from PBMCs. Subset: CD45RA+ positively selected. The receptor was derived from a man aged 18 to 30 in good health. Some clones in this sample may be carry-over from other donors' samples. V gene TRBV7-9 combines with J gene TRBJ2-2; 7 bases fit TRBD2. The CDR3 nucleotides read TGTGCCAGCAGCTTTACAGCGGGATCGGCCGGGGAGCTGTTTTTT. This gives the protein CASSFTAGSAGELFF.